Listed below are T cell receptor beta chains from one sample, sequenced in a study of tumour-infiltrating T cells in Burkitt lymphoma. Repertoires were generated with immunoSEQ multiplex PCR, while TCRdb's copy carries only in-frame clones and drops some. The sample lists 46,000 or so clones; approximately 31% were seen once. The material sequenced was tumor tissue. The source of these receptors is a human donor with Burkitt lymphoma. The CDR3 runs from the conserved cysteine through the conserved F or W. Each record gives: V gene, J gene, clone size, D gene, CDR3 protein, CDR3 DNA. D genes are given only for firm matches. Where a row states a size, it is once, few, many or the class of an expanded clone; other rows omit it.

V: TRBV29-1; J: TRBJ2-4; size: -; D: TRBD1; CDR3: CSGGQGGNIQYF; DNA: TGCAGCGGGGGACAGGGTGGAAACATTCAGTACTTC
V: TRBV30; J: TRBJ2-2; size: few; D: TRBD2; CDR3: CAWSSRLAGGSNTGELFF; DNA: TGTGCCTGGAGTAGTCGACTAGCGGGGGGCTCGAACACCGGGGAGCTGTTTTTT
V: TRBV4-1; J: TRBJ1-2; size: few; D: -; CDR3: CASSQAQGYGYTF; DNA: TGCGCCAGCAGCCAAGCCCAGGGATATGGCTACACCTTC
V: TRBV5-4; J: TRBJ2-1; size: few; D: TRBD2; CDR3: CATSGGPLKFF; DNA: TGTGCCACAAGCGGGGGGCCCCTGAAGTTCTTC
V: TRBV21-1; J: TRBJ2-2; size: -; D: -; CDR3: CASSSPTQTGPTGELFF; DNA: TGTGCCAGCAGCTCCCCCACCCAGACAGGTCCTACCGGGGAGCTGTTTTTT
V: TRBV2; J: TRBJ1-3; size: -; D: TRBD1; CDR3: CASSQRQGAPLSGNTIYF; DNA: TGTGCCAGCAGTCAAAGACAGGGGGCCCCGCTCTCTGGAAACACCATATATTTT
V: TRBV4-2; J: TRBJ2-2; size: -; D: TRBD1; CDR3: CASSRTGQGTGELFF; DNA: TGTGCCAGCAGCAGGACAGGGCAGGGCACCGGGGAGCTGTTTTTT
V: TRBV4-3; J: TRBJ1-2; size: -; D: -; CDR3: CASSPSSAGRGLLYGYTF; DNA: TGCGCCAGCAGCCCAAGCTCCGCAGGCCGTGGATTGTTATATGGCTACACCTTC
V: TRBV19; J: TRBJ1-2; size: few; D: -; CDR3: CASSIGANYGYTF; DNA: TGTGCCAGTAGTATCGGGGCTAACTATGGCTACACCTTC
V: TRBV11-2; J: TRBJ1-1; size: few; D: -; CDR3: CASAGDLNTEAFF; DNA: TGTGCCAGCGCAGGGGACCTGAACACTGAAGCTTTCTTT
V: TRBV7-2; J: TRBJ1-1; size: -; D: TRBD1; CDR3: CASSSGGTPNTEAFF; DNA: TGTGCCAGCAGCTCAGGGGGTACACCGAACACTGAAGCTTTCTTT
V: TRBV5-5; J: TRBJ2-7; size: once; D: -; CDR3: CASSSASYEQYF; DNA: TGTGCCAGCAGCTCGGCCTCCTACGAGCAGTACTTC
V: TRBV10-3; J: TRBJ1-2; size: few; D: -; CDR3: CAISYDPNYGYTF; DNA: TGTGCCATCAGCTATGACCCTAACTATGGCTACACCTTC
V: TRBV2; J: TRBJ2-7; size: -; D: TRBD2; CDR3: CASSVRGGEQYF; DNA: TGTGCCAGCAGTGTACGGGGGGGCGAGCAGTACTTC
V: TRBV15; J: TRBJ2-7; size: -; D: -; CDR3: CATSPPGATSYEQYF; DNA: TGTGCCACCAGCCCCCCGGGGGCAACTTCCTACGAGCAGTACTTC
V: TRBV27; J: TRBJ1-2; size: -; D: -; CDR3: CASSFRLPDYGYTF; DNA: TGTGCCAGCAGTTTCCGCCTGCCGGACTATGGCTACACCTTC
V: TRBV19; J: TRBJ1-2; size: -; D: TRBD1; CDR3: CASSRDRGNYGYTF; DNA: TGTGCCAGTAGTAGGGACAGGGGGAACTATGGCTACACCTTC
V: TRBV7-6; J: TRBJ1-6; size: -; D: TRBD1; CDR3: CASSRDRTNSPLHF; DNA: TGTGCCAGCAGCCGGGACAGGACTAATTCACCCCTCCACTTT
V: TRBV5-6; J: TRBJ2-1; size: -; D: TRBD2; CDR3: CASSAARTSEYNEQFF; DNA: TGTGCCAGCAGCGCGGCCCGGACTAGCGAGTACAATGAGCAGTTCTTC
V: TRBV29-1; J: TRBJ2-2; size: -; D: -; CDR3: CSVGVRQSANTGELFF; DNA: TGCAGCGTTGGGGTACGCCAGAGCGCGAACACCGGGGAGCTGTTTTTT
V: TRBV6-5; J: TRBJ1-5; size: few; D: -; CDR3: CASSYSRGMNQPQHF; DNA: TGTGCCAGCAGTTACTCAAGGGGGATGAATCAGCCCCAGCATTTT
V: TRBV9; J: TRBJ1-1; size: -; D: -; CDR3: CASSATDWNTEAFF; DNA: TGTGCCAGCAGCGCTACCGATTGGAACACTGAAGCTTTCTTT
V: TRBV10-1; J: TRBJ1-5; size: -; D: TRBD1; CDR3: CASSDTRTGGLPQHF; DNA: TGCGCCAGCAGTGATACGCGGACAGGGGGCTTGCCCCAGCATTTT
V: TRBV18; J: TRBJ2-1; size: -; D: TRBD1; CDR3: CASSPPSGGWGNEQFF; DNA: TGTGCCAGCTCACCACCGTCAGGGGGCTGGGGCAATGAGCAGTTCTTC
V: TRBV19; J: TRBJ1-5; size: -; D: -; CDR3: CASTSGGEFRQPQHF; DNA: TGTGCCAGTACCTCCGGAGGGGAATTTCGTCAGCCCCAGCATTTT
V: TRBV5-6; J: TRBJ2-1; size: -; D: TRBD1; CDR3: CASSFLAGGNEQFF; DNA: TGTGCCAGCAGCTTCTTGGCAGGGGGCAATGAGCAGTTCTTC
V: TRBV15; J: TRBJ1-5; size: -; D: -; CDR3: CATSRQTTREPQHF; DNA: TGTGCCACCAGCAGGCAGACAACAAGGGAGCCCCAGCATTTT
V: TRBV7-9; J: TRBJ2-5; size: -; D: TRBD2; CDR3: CASSHRGLAGGAETQYF; DNA: TGTGCCAGCAGCCATCGCGGACTAGCGGGGGGGGCAGAGACCCAGTACTTC
V: TRBV5-8; J: TRBJ2-7; size: few; D: TRBD2; CDR3: CASSLQAGTYEQYF; DNA: TGTGCCAGCAGCTTGCAAGCGGGAACCTACGAGCAGTACTTC
V: TRBV13; J: TRBJ2-7; size: few; D: -; CDR3: CASSLGRTDRYSYEQYF; DNA: TGTGCCAGCAGCTTAGGCCGTACTGACCGATACTCCTACGAGCAGTACTTC